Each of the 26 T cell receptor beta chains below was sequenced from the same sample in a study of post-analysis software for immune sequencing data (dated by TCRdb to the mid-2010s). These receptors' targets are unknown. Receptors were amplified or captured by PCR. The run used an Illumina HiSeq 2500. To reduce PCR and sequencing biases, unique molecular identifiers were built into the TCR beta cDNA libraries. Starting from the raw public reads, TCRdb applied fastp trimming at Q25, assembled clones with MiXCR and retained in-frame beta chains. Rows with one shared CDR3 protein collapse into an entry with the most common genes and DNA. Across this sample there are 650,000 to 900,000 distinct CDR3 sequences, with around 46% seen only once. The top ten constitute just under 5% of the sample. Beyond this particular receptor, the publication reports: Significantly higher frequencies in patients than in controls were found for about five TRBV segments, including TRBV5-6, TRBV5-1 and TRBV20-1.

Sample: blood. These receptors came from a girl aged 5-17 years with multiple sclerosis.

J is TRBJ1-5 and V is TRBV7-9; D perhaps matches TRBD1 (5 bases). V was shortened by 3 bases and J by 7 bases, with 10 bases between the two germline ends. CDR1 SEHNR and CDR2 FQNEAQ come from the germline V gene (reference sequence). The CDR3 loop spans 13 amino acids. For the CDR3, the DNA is TGTGCCAGCAGCTTGGGGGACCTCCAGCCCCAGCATTTT. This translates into CASSLGDLQPQHF.

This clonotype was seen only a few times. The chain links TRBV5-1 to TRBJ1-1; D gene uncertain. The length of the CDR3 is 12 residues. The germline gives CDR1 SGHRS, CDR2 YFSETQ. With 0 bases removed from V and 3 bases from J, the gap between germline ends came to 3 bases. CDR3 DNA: TGCGCCAGCAGCTTGGACGACACTGAAGCTTTCTTT. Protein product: CASSLDDTEAFF. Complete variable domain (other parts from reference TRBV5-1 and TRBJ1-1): KAGVTQTPRYLIKTRGQQVTLSCSPISGHRSVSWYQQTPGQGLQFLFEYFSETQRNKGNFPGRFSGRQFSNSRSEMNVSTLELGDSALYLCASSLDDTEAFFGQGTRLTVV.

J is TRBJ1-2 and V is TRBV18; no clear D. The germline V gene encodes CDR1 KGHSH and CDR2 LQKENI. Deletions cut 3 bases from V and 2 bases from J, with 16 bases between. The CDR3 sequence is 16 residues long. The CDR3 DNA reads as TGTGCCAGCTCACCTGAATTGGGCCAGACCAACTATGGCTACACCTTC. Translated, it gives CASSPELGQTNYGYTF.

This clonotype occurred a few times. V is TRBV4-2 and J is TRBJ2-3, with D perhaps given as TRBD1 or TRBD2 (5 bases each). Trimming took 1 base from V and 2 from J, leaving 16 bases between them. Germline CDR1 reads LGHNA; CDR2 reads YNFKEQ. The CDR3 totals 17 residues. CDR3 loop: CASSQASGGGDTDTQYF. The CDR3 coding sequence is TGTGCCAGCAGCCAAGCTTCAGGTGGGGGAGACACAGATACGCAGTATTTT.

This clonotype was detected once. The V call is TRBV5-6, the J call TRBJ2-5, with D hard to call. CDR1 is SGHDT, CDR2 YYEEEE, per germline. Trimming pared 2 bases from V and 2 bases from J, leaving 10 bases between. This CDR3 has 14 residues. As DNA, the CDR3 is TGTGCCAGCAGCTTAACGAGGAAGCAAGAGACCCAGTACTTC. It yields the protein CASSLTRKQETQYF.

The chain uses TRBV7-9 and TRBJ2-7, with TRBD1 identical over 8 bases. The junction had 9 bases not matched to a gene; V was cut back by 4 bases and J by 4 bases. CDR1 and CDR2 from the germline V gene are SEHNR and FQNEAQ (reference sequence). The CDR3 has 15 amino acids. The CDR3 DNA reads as TGTGCCAGCAGCTATGGACAGGGCCTTTTTTACGAGCAGTACTTC. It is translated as CASSYGQGLFYEQYF.

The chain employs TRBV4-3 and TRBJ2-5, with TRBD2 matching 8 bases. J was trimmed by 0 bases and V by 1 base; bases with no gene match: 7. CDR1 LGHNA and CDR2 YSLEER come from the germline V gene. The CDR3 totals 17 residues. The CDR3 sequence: CASSQVLGGRYQETQYF. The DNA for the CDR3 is TGCGCCAGCAGCCAAGTTCTTGGCGGGAGGTACCAAGAGACCCAGTACTTC.

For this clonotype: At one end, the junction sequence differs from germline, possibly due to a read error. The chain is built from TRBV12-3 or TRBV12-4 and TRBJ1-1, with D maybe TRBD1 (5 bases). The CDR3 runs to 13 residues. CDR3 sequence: CASSLDRNTVAFF. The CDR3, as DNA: TGTGCCAGCAGCCTCGACAGAAACACTGTAGCTTTCTTT.

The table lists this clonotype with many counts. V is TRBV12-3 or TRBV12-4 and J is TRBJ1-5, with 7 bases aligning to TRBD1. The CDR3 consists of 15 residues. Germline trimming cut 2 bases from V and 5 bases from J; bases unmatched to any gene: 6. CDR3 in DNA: TGTGCCAGCAGTTTAAGCGACAGGGTTTATCAGCCCCAGCATTTT. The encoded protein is CASSLSDRVYQPQHF.

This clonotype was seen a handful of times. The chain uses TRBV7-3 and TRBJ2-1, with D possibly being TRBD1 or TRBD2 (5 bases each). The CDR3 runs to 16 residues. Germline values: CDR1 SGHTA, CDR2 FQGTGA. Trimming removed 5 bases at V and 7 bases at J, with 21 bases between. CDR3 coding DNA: TGTGCCAGCAGCCCGACGGGACCCAGACAAGGGAATGAGCAGTTCTTC. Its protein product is CASSPTGPRQGNEQFF.

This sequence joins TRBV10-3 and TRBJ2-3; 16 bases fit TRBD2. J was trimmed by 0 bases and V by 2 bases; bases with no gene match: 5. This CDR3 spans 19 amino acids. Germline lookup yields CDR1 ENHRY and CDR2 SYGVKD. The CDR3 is CAISEQGLAGGLSTDTQYF. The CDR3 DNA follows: TGTGCCATCAGTGAGCAGGGACTAGCGGGAGGGCTGAGCACAGATACGCAGTATTTT.

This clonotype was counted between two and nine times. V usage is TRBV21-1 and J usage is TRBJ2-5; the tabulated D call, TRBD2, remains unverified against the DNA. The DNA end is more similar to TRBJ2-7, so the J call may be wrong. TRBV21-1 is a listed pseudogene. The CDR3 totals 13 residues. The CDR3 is CASSKARSSEQYF. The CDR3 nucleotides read TGTGCCAGCAGCAAAGCCCGCTCCAGCGAGCAGTACTTC.

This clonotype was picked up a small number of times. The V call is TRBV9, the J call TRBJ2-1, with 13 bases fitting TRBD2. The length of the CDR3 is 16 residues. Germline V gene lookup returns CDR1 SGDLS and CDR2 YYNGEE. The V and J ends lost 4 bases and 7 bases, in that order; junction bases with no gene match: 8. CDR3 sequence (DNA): TGTGCCAGCAGCCCCAGACTAGCGGGGGGAATAAATGAGCAGTTCTTC. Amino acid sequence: CASSPRLAGGINEQFF.

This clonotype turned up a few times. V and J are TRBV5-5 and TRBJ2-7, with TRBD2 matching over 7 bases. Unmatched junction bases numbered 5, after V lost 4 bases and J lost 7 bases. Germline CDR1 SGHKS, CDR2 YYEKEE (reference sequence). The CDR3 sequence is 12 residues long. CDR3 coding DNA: TGTGCCAGCAGCCCCGTCGGGGGGGAGCAGTACTTC. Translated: CASSPVGGEQYF.

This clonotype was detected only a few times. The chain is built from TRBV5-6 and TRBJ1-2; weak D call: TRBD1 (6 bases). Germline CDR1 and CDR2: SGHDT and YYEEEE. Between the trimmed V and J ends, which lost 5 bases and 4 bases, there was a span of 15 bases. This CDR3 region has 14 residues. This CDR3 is CASRSTGQVYGYTF. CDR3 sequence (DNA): TGTGCCAGCAGATCGACGGGACAAGTCTATGGCTACACCTTC.

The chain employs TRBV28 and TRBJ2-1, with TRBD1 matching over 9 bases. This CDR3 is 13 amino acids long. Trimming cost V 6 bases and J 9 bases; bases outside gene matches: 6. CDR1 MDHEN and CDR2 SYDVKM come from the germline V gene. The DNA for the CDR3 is TGTGCCAGCAGATCCGGGACAGGGTTTGAGCAGTTCTTC. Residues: CASRSGTGFEQFF.

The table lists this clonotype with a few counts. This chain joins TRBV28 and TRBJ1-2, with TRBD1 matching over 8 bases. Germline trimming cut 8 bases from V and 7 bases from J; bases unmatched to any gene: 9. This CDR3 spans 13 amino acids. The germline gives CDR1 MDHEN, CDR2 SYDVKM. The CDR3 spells CASGHRGAVGYTF. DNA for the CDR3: TGTGCCAGCGGACACAGGGGGGCGGTTGGCTACACCTTC.

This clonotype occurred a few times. This CDR3 reads CASSFITSGEGRTDTQYF. The CDR3 DNA reads as TGTGCCAGCAGTTTTATAACTAGCGGAGAGGGGCGCACAGATACGCAGTATTTT. The rearrangement joins TRBV27 to TRBJ2-3; 8 nucleotides match TRBD2. Germline assignment: CDR1 MNHEY and CDR2 SMNVEV (reference sequence). V shed 3 bases, J shed 1 base, and the junction held 12 bases outside the gene matches. The CDR3 extends over 18 amino acids.

CDR3 nucleotides: TGTGCCAGCAGTTCGTTGGGGGCTGGCTATGGCTACACCTTC. Translating gives CASSSLGAGYGYTF. The chain is built from TRBV6-2 or TRBV6-3 and TRBJ1-2, with a tentative D call TRBD1 (6 bases). CDR1 MNHEY and CDR2 SVGEGT come from the germline V gene. V gave up 4 bases and J gave up 4 bases, with 13 bases separating them. This CDR3 has 14 amino acids.

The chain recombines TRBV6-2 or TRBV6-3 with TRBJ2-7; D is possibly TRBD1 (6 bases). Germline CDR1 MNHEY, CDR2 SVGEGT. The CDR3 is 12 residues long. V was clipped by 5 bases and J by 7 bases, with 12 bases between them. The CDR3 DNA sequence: TGTGCCAGCAGTGGAACAGGGTGGGAGCAGTACTTC. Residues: CASSGTGWEQYF.

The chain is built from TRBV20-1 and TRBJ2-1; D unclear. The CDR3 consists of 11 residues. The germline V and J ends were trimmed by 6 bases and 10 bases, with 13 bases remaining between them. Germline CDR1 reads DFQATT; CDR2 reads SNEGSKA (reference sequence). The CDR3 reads CSAAAVGEQFF. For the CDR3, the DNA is TGCAGTGCAGCAGCCGTAGGAGAGCAGTTCTTC.

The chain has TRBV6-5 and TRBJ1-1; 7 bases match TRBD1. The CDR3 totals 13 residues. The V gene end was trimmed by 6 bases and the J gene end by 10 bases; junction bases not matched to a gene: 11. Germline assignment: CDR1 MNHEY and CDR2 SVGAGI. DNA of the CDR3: TGTGCCAGCAGCCAAGACCGGGACAGAGGAGCTTTCTTT. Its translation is CASSQDRDRGAFF.

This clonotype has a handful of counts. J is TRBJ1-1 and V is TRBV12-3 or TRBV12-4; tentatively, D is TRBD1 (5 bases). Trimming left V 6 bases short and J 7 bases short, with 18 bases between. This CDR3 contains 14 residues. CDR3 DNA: TGTGCCAGCAGCCGGGGGGGGGGTCAAGGTGAAGCTTTCTTT. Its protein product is CASSRGGGQGEAFF.

CDR3: CASSTGQSYEQYF. The CDR3 region has the DNA TGTGCCAGCAGCACCGGACAGAGCTACGAGCAGTACTTC. The chain has TRBV7-9 and TRBJ2-7; TRBD1 might be the D (6 bases). Per the germline V gene, CDR1 is SEHNR and CDR2 is FQNEAQ (reference sequence). V was shortened by 5 bases and J by 3 bases, with 11 bases between the two germline ends. This CDR3 has 13 amino acids. Looking up the rest from reference TRBV7-9 and TRBJ2-7 gives the full variable domain: DTGVSQNPRHKITKRGQNVTFRCDPISEHNRLYWYRQTLGQGPEFLTYFQNEAQLEKSRLLSDRFSAERPKGSFSTLEIQRTEQGDSAMYLCASSTGQSYEQYFGPGTRLTVT.

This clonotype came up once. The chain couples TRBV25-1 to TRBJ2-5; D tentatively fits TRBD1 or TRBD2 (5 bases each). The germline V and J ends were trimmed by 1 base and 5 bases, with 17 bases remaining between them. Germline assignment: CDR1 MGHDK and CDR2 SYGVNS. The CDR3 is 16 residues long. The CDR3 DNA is TGTGCCAGCAGTGAATTCCTCCGGGACGTCGCGGAGACCCAGTACTTC. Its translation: CASSEFLRDVAETQYF.

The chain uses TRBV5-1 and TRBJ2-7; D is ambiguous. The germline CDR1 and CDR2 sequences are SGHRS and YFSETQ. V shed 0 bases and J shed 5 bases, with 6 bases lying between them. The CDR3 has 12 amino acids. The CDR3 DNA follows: TGCGCCAGCAGCTTGGACGGACACGAGCAGTACTTC. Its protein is CASSLDGHEQYF.